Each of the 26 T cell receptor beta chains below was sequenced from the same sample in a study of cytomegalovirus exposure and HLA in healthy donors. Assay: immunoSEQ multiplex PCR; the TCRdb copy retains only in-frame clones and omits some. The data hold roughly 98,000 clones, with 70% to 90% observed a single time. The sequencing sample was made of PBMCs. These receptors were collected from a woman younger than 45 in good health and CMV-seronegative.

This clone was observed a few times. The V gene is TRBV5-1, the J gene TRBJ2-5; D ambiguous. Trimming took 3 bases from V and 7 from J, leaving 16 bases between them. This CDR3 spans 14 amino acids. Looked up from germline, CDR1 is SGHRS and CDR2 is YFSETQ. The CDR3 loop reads CASSSRLNPGTQYF. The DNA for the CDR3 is TGCGCCAGCAGCTCCCGACTTAACCCGGGGACCCAGTACTTC.

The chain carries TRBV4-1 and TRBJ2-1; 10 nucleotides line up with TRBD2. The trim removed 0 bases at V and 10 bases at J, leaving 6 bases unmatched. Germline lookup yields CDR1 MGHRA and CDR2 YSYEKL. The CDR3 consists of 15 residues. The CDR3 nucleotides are TGCGCCAGCAGCCAAGATGGACTAGCGGTAGACGAGCAGTTCTTC. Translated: CASSQDGLAVDEQFF.

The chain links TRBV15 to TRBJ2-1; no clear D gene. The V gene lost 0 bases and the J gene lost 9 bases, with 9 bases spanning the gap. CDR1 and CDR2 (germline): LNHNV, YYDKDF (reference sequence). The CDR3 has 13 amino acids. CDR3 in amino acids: CATSREFVSEQFF. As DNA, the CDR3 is TGTGCCACCAGCAGAGAGTTTGTTAGTGAGCAGTTCTTC.

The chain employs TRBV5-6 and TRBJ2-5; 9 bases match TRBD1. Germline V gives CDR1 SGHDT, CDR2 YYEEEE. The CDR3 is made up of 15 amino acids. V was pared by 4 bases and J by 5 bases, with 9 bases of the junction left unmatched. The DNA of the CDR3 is TGTGCCAGCAGCGTCCCGGGACAGGGAATGGAGACCCAGTACTTC. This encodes CASSVPGQGMETQYF.

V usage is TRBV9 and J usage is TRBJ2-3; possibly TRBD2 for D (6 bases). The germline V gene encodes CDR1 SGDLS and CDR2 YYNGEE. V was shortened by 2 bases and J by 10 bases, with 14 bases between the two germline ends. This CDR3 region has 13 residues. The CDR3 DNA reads TGTGCCAGCAGCGTCCCCCCCGGGGGTTCGCAGTATTTT. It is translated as CASSVPPGGSQYF. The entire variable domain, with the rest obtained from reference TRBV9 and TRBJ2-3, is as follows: DSGVTQTPKHLITATGQRVTLRCSPRSGDLSVYWYQQSLDQGLQFLIQYYNGEERAKGNILERFSAQQFPDLHSELNLSSLELGDSALYFCASSVPPGGSQYFGPGTRLTVL.

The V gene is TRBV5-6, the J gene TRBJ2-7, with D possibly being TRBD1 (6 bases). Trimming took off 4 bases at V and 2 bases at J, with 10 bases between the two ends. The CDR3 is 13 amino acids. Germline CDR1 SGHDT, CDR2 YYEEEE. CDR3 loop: CASSLDRTYEQYF. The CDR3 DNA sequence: TGTGCCAGCAGCCTCGACAGGACCTACGAGCAGTACTTC.

In nucleotides, the CDR3 is TGTGCCAGCTCACCACTCTCCCAGAGGACAGGTAGGAACACTGAAGCTTTCTTT. Amino acids: CASSPLSQRTGRNTEAFF. V gene TRBV18 combines with J gene TRBJ1-1; 7 bases are a match to TRBD1. From germline, CDR1 is KGHSH and CDR2 LQKENI. CDR3 length: 18 residues. V lost 1 base, J lost 1 base, and 12 bases stayed unmatched.

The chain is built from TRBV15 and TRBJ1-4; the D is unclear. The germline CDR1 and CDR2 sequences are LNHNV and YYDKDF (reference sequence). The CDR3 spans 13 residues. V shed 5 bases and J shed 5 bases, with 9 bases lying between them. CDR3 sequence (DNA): TGTGCCACCAGCCGAACTCCCAATGAAAAACTGTTTTTT. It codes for CATSRTPNEKLFF.

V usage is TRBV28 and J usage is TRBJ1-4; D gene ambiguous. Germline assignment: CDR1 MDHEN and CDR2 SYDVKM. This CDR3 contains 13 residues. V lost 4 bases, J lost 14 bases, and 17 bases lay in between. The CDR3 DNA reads TGTGCCAGCAGTTCCGGGGTATTGGCAAGTCTGTTTTTT. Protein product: CASSSGVLASLFF. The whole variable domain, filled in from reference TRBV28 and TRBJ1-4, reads DVKVTQSSRYLVKRTGEKVFLECVQDMDHENMFWYRQDPGLGLRLIYFSYDVKMKEKGDIPEGYSVSREKKERFSLILESASTNQTSMYLCASSSGVLASLFFGSGTQLSVL.

CDR3 in amino acids: CASSSGLTGELFF. In DNA, the CDR3 is TGTGCCAGCAGCTCGGGACTTACCGGGGAGCTGTTTTTT. The chain uses TRBV7-2 and TRBJ2-2, with a possible D match to TRBD2 (6 bases). V gave up 4 bases and J gave up 5 bases, with 8 bases separating them. In germline, CDR1 is SGHTA, CDR2 FQGNSA. The CDR3 runs 13 residues. Full variable domain (outside the CDR3, taken from reference TRBV7-2 and TRBJ2-2): GAGVSQSPSNKVTEKGKDVELRCDPISGHTALYWYRQSLGQGLEFLIYFQGNSAPDKSGLPSDRFSAERTGGSVSTLTIQRTQQEDSAVYLCASSSGLTGELFFGEGSRLTVL.

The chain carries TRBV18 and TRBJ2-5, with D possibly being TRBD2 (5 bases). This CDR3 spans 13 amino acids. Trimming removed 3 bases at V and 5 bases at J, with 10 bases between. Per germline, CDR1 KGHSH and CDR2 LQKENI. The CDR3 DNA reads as TGTGCCAGCTCACCGGCGTCGGGGGAGACCCAGTACTTC. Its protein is CASSPASGETQYF.

In DNA, the CDR3 is TGTGCCACCAGCAGAGATCTGAGCGGGAGAGGCTACAATGAGCAGTTCTTC. Its protein is CATSRDLSGRGYNEQFF. The chain combines TRBV15 with TRBJ2-1; TRBD2 aligns across 8 bases. Losses at the gene ends were 0 bases for V and 3 bases for J; bases not matched to a gene: 7. This CDR3 is 17 amino acids long. The germline V gene encodes CDR1 LNHNV and CDR2 YYDKDF (reference sequence).

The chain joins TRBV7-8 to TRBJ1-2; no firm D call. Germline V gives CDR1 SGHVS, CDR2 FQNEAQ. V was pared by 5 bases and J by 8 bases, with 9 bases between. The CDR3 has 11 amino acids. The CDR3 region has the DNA TGTGCCAGCAGCCCGGGAGAGGGCTACACCTTC. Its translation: CASSPGEGYTF.

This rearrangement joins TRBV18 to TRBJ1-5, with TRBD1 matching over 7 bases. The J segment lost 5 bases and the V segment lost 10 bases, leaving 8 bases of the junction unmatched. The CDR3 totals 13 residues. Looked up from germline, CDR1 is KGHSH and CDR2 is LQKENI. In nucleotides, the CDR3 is TGTGCCACCACCGGAGGGGGCGATCAGCCCCAGCATTTT. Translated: CATTGGGDQPQHF. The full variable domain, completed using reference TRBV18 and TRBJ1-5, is NAGVMQNPRHLVRRRGQEARLRCSPMKGHSHVYWYRQLPEEGLKFMVYLQKENIIDESGMPKERFSAEFPKEGPSILRIQQVVRGDSAAYFCATTGGGDQPQHFGDGTRLSIL.

The CDR3 reads CASSRGGADEKLFF. The CDR3 nucleotides read TGTGCCAGCAGCCGTGGGGGGGCGGATGAAAAACTGTTTTTT. The V call is TRBV6-5, the J call TRBJ1-4; D is perhaps TRBD1 (6 bases). Trimming left V 6 bases short and J 6 bases short, with 14 bases between. This CDR3 is 14 amino acids long. Germline V CDR1 and CDR2: MNHEY, SVGAGI.

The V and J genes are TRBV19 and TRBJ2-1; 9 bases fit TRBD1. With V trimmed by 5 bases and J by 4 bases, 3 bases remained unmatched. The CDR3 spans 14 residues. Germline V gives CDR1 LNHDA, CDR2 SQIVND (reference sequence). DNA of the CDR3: TGTGCCAGTAGTCGGGACAGGGTGTACAATGAGCAGTTCTTC. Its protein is CASSRDRVYNEQFF.

CDR3 DNA: TGTGCCAGCAGTGTTGTCAGGGTGACGTCCTACGAGCAGTACTTC. Protein: CASSVVRVTSYEQYF. The V and J genes are TRBV2 and TRBJ2-7; a weak D match, TRBD1 (5 bases). CDR1 and CDR2 (germline): SNHLY, FYNNEI. The CDR3 runs to 15 residues. V was clipped by 4 bases and J by 1 base, with 14 bases between them.

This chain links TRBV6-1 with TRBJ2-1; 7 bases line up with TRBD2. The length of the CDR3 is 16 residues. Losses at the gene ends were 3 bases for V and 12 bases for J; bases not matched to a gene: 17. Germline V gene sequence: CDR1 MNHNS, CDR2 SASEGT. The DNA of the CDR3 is TGTGCCAGCAGTGAGGAGCAGCTAGCGGTCAGGCGGAGGCAGTTCTTC. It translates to CASSEEQLAVRRRQFF.

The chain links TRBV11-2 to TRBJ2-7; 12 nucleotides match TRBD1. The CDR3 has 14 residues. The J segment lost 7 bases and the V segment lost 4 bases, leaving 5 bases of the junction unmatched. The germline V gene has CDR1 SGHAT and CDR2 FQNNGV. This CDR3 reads CASSSGQGAGEQYF. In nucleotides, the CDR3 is TGTGCCAGCAGCTCGGGACAGGGGGCGGGAGAGCAGTACTTC.

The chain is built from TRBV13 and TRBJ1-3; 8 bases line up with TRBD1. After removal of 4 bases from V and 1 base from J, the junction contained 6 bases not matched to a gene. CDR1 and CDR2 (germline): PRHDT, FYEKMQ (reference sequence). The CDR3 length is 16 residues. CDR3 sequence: CASSSTGALSGNTIYF. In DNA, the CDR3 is TGTGCCAGCAGCTCGACAGGGGCCCTTTCTGGAAACACCATATATTTT. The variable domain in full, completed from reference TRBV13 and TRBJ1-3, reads AAGVIQSPRHLIKEKRETATLKCYPIPRHDTVYWYQQGPGQDPQFLISFYEKMQSDKGSIPDRFSAQQFSDYHSELNMSSLELGDSALYFCASSSTGALSGNTIYFGEGSWLTVV.

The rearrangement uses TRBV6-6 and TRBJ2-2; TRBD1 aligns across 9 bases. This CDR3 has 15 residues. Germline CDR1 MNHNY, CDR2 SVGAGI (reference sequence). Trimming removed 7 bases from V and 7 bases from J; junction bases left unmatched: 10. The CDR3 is CASIQGAGAGGELFF. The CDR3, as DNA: TGTGCCAGCATACAGGGGGCAGGAGCGGGCGGGGAGCTGTTTTTT.

The CDR3 is CASSHGGTDTQYF. DNA for the CDR3: TGTGCCAGTAGCCACGGAGGCACAGATACGCAGTATTTT. The chain combines TRBV19 with TRBJ2-3; D is unclear. The CDR3 covers 13 residues. Germline CDR1 LNHDA, CDR2 SQIVND (reference sequence). V lost 6 bases and J 1 base, leaving 8 bases between the germline ends.

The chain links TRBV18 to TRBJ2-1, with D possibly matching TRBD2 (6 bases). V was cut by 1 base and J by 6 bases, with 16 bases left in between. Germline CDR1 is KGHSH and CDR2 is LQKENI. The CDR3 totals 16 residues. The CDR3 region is CASSPQSSGLLNEQFF. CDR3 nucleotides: TGTGCCAGCTCACCACAATCTTCGGGACTCCTCAATGAGCAGTTCTTC.

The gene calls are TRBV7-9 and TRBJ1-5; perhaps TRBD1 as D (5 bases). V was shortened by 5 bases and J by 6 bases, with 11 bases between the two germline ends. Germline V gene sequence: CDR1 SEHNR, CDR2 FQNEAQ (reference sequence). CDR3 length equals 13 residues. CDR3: CASSQGGGQPQHF. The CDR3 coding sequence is TGTGCCAGCAGCCAGGGAGGAGGTCAGCCCCAGCATTTT.

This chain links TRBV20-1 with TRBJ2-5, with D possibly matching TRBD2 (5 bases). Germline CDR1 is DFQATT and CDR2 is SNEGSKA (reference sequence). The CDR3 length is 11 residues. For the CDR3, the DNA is TGCGCAACACTAGACTCGGAGACCCAGTACTTC. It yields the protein CATLDSETQYF.

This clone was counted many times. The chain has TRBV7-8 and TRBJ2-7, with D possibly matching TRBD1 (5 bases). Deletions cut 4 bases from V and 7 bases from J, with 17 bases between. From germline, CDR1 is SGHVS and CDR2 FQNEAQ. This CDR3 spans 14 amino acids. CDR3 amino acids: CASSSIAKGLEQYF. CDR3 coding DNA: TGTGCCAGCAGCTCCATTGCGAAGGGGCTTGAGCAGTACTTC.